The 22 T cell receptor beta chains in this list originate from one sample, sequenced in a study of T cell changes during pregnancy in multiple sclerosis (dated by TCRdb to between 2018 and 2021). Libraries were made using the immunoSEQ multiplex PCR assay. TCRdb holds this immuneACCESS table with in-frame rearrangements only. Some clones are missing; in checked studies, unresolved V genes explain under half, and the rest has no known cause. The table for this sample lists 45,000 to 65,000 clones; roughly 90% of them were counted only once. The biggest ten clones account for around 0.5% of the sample. The input for sequencing was CD4+ T cells from peripheral blood mononuclear cells, taken after pregnancy. The receptors shown here come from a female donor with multiple sclerosis, enrolled in a pregnancy study.

This clone was detected a few times. The chain couples TRBV5-4 to TRBJ2-3; TRBD2 is a possible D gene (5 bases). CDR1 and CDR2 (germline): SGHNT, YYREEE (reference sequence). The CDR3 length is 15 residues. Trimming removed 0 bases from V and 9 bases from J, with 17 bases in between. Here the CDR3 reads CASSLAGVVTGTQYF. The DNA of the CDR3 is TGTGCCAGCAGCTTGGCCGGGGTGGTGACGGGCACGCAGTATTTT.

This chain joins TRBV7-3 and TRBJ2-1, with 11 bases identical to TRBD2. The length of the CDR3 is 15 residues. Trimming took 3 bases from V and 8 from J; bases not matched to a gene: 6. CDR1 SGHTA and CDR2 FQGTGA come from the germline V gene. The CDR3 reads CASSFPGLAGDEQFF. The CDR3 region has the DNA TGTGCCAGCAGCTTCCCAGGACTAGCGGGCGATGAGCAGTTCTTC.

This clone occurred once. The J gene is TRBJ2-7, the V gene TRBV6-5; 10 bases align to TRBD2. The germline V gene encodes CDR1 MNHEY and CDR2 SVGAGI. After removal of 6 bases from V and 6 bases from J, the junction contained 5 bases not matched to a gene. The CDR3 spans 13 residues. The CDR3 region is CASRGTSEREQYF. As DNA, the CDR3 is TGTGCCAGCAGAGGGACTAGCGAACGCGAGCAGTACTTC.

Only a few counts were recorded for this clone. The rearrangement joins TRBV29-1 to TRBJ2-1; 12 bases map to TRBD2. This CDR3 region has 15 residues. V was pared by 2 bases and J by 6 bases, with 5 bases of the junction left unmatched. CDR1 is SQVTM, CDR2 ANQGSEA, per germline. The CDR3 DNA follows: TGCAGCGTTGAAAAGACTAGCGGGAGATCCAATGAGCAGTTCTTC. The encoded protein is CSVEKTSGRSNEQFF.

The V call is TRBV30, the J call TRBJ1-1; D unresolved. Germline values: CDR1 GTSNPN, CDR2 SVGIG (reference sequence). V was cut by 3 bases and J by 4 bases, with 15 bases left in between. CDR3 length: 14 residues. The CDR3 region has the DNA TGTGCCTGGAGGGCATCCCCAGCAGGCACTGAAGCTTTCTTT. Protein sequence: CAWRASPAGTEAFF.

CDR3 sequence reads: CASKDFFSYNEQFF. CDR3 nucleotide sequence: TGTGCCAGCAAGGACTTTTTCTCCTACAATGAGCAGTTCTTC. This chain joins TRBV28 and TRBJ2-1; possible D gene TRBD2, 5 bases. V lost 7 bases to trimming and J lost 0 bases, with 10 bases between them. The germline V gene has CDR1 MDHEN and CDR2 SYDVKM. The CDR3 extends over 14 amino acids.

The genes are TRBV6-1 and TRBJ2-7; D is unresolved. V was pared by 5 bases and J by 0 bases, with 11 bases between. The germline V gene has CDR1 MNHNS and CDR2 SASEGT. CDR3 length: 14 amino acids. CDR3 loop: CASSIRLSSYEQYF. The CDR3 DNA reads as TGTGCCAGCAGTATCCGACTTAGCTCCTACGAGCAGTACTTC.

The V and J genes are TRBV6-1 and TRBJ2-5; tentative D call: TRBD2 (6 bases). The CDR3 has 9 amino acids. The ends were cut back, 9 bases at V and 12 bases at J, with 11 bases in the middle. CDR1 and CDR2 (germline): MNHNS, SASEGT. The CDR3 sequence: CARSGLKYF. CDR3 nucleotide sequence: TGTGCCAGATCGGGACTGAAGTACTTC.

The rearrangement joins TRBV4-3 to TRBJ2-1; TRBD2 matches 10 bases. The CDR3 consists of 16 residues. Germline loops: CDR1 LGHNA, CDR2 YSLEER. The junction had 9 bases not matched to a gene; V was cut back by 1 base and J by 9 bases. The CDR3 here is CASSQAPLAGAGEQFF. The DNA for the CDR3 is TGCGCCAGCAGCCAAGCCCCCCTAGCGGGAGCCGGTGAGCAGTTCTTC.

The count of this clone is one. The rearrangement links TRBV30 to TRBJ2-2, with 10 nucleotides matching TRBD2. CDR1 GTSNPN and CDR2 SVGIG come from the germline V gene (reference sequence). This CDR3 contains 14 residues. Trimming cost V 5 bases and J 7 bases; bases outside gene matches: 7. The CDR3 DNA reads TGTGCCTGGGACCAGGGACTAGCGAACGGGGAGCTGTTTTTT. Its protein is CAWDQGLANGELFF.

This clone was recorded once. As DNA, the CDR3 is TGTGCCTGGAGGCGACTAACGAGCTTACCCGAGCAGTACTTC. Translating gives CAWRRLTSLPEQYF. The gene calls are TRBV30 and TRBJ2-7, with D possibly matching TRBD2 (5 bases). The V gene lost 3 bases and the J gene lost 6 bases, with 18 bases spanning the gap. Germline CDR1 reads GTSNPN; CDR2 reads SVGIG (reference sequence). The CDR3 has 14 residues. The full variable domain, in which reference TRBV30 and TRBJ2-7 provide the parts outside the CDR3, is SQTIHQWPATLVQPVGSPLSLECTVEGTSNPNLYWYRQAAGRGLQLLFYSVGIGQISSEVPQNLSASRPQDRQFILSSKKLLLSDSGFYLCAWRRLTSLPEQYFGPGTRLTVT.

The chain has TRBV9 and TRBJ1-1; maybe TRBD1 (5 bases). V was cut by 0 bases and J by 1 base, with 10 bases left in between. CDR3 size: 15 residues. Germline values: CDR1 SGDLS, CDR2 YYNGEE. CDR3 region: CASSVGGVENTEAFF. The CDR3 DNA sequence: TGTGCCAGCAGCGTAGGGGGGGTTGAGAACACTGAAGCTTTCTTT.

This clone appeared a single time. The chain is built from TRBV28 and TRBJ1-1, with no clear D. Deletions cut 5 bases from V and 0 bases from J, with 7 bases between. CDR3 length equals 13 residues. Germline assignment: CDR1 MDHEN and CDR2 SYDVKM. The CDR3 DNA follows: TGTGCCAGCAGTCCAACTATGAACACTGAAGCTTTCTTT. Translating gives CASSPTMNTEAFF.

V is TRBV19 and J is TRBJ1-5, with 7 bases that match TRBD1. The CDR3 is 14 residues long. The germline CDR1 and CDR2 sequences are LNHDA and SQIVND (reference sequence). V lost 8 bases and J lost 5; bases outside the gene matches: 9. The chain's CDR3 is CASGLRGEDQPQHF. CDR3 coding DNA: TGTGCCAGTGGCCTCAGGGGGGAGGATCAGCCCCAGCATTTT.

The chain links TRBV5-1 to TRBJ2-5, with a weak D call TRBD2 (7 bases). CDR1 and CDR2 (germline): SGHRS, YFSETQ. V was clipped by 4 bases and J by 3 bases, with 25 bases between them. CDR3 size: 18 residues. The CDR3, as DNA: TGCGCCAGCAGCCCGGTAGGGGGGGTCGGACCCGCTAAAGAGACCCAGTACTTC. This sequence encodes CASSPVGGVGPAKETQYF.

This clone was recorded once. The rearrangement joins TRBV9 to TRBJ2-6, with TRBD1 identical over 9 bases. Looked up from germline, CDR1 is SGDLS and CDR2 is YYNGEE. Trimming cost V 6 bases and J 0 bases; bases outside gene matches: 7. The CDR3 loop spans 17 amino acids. CDR3 loop: CASKRGTGFSGANVLTF. Here the CDR3 DNA reads TGTGCCAGCAAGCGCGGGACAGGGTTCTCTGGGGCCAACGTCCTGACTTTC.

The chain has TRBV5-1 and TRBJ2-7; 13 bases map to TRBD2. The J segment lost 3 bases and the V segment lost 4 bases, leaving 7 bases of the junction unmatched. There are 16 residues in the CDR3. Germline V lookup: CDR1 SGHRS, CDR2 YFSETQ. CDR3 amino acids: CASSITSGRAYYEQYF. The CDR3 DNA reads TGCGCCAGCAGCATCACTAGCGGGAGGGCGTACTACGAGCAGTACTTC.

The chain links TRBV7-2 to TRBJ1-2, with 9 bases matching TRBD1. Germline V gene lookup returns CDR1 SGHTA and CDR2 FQGNSA. This CDR3 region has 16 residues. Losses at the gene ends were 4 bases for V and 8 bases for J; bases not matched to a gene: 14. The DNA of the CDR3 is TGTGCCAGCAGCTCCCTGTCCCGGGACAGGGAAGCAGGCTACACCTTC. Its translation: CASSSLSRDREAGYTF.

This clone was counted a few times. The rearrangement uses TRBV19 and TRBJ1-1; possibly TRBD1 for D (6 bases). Germline lookup yields CDR1 LNHDA and CDR2 SQIVND (reference sequence). The CDR3 has 14 residues. The V gene lost 1 base and the J gene lost 5 bases, with 11 bases spanning the gap. For the CDR3, the DNA is TGTGCCAGTAGTATAGGGCAGGGGTGGACTGAAGCTTTCTTT. Amino acids: CASSIGQGWTEAFF.

V and J are TRBV28 and TRBJ2-2, with D uncertain. Germline V gene lookup returns CDR1 MDHEN and CDR2 SYDVKM. V lost 4 bases, J lost 2 bases, and 8 bases lay in between. This CDR3 region has 14 residues. CDR3 sequence: CASSWKRNTGELFF. The DNA of the CDR3 is TGTGCCAGCAGTTGGAAGCGTAACACCGGGGAGCTGTTTTTT.

V is TRBV13 and J is TRBJ2-1, with 9 bases aligning to TRBD1. Looked up from germline, CDR1 is PRHDT and CDR2 is FYEKMQ (reference sequence). Germline trimming cut 5 bases from V and 3 bases from J; bases unmatched to any gene: 8. CDR3 length equals 16 residues. CDR3 region: CASSRSGDRVYNEQFF. CDR3 nucleotide sequence: TGTGCCAGCAGCCGTAGTGGGGACAGGGTCTACAATGAGCAGTTCTTC.

The rearrangement links TRBV28 to TRBJ2-3; 8 nucleotides match TRBD2. The junction had 3 bases not matched to a gene; V was cut back by 1 base and J by 3 bases. This CDR3 contains 15 residues. Germline V gene lookup returns CDR1 MDHEN and CDR2 SYDVKM. The CDR3 reads CASSLFGLATDTQYF. CDR3 in DNA: TGTGCCAGCAGTTTATTTGGACTAGCTACAGATACGCAGTATTTT.